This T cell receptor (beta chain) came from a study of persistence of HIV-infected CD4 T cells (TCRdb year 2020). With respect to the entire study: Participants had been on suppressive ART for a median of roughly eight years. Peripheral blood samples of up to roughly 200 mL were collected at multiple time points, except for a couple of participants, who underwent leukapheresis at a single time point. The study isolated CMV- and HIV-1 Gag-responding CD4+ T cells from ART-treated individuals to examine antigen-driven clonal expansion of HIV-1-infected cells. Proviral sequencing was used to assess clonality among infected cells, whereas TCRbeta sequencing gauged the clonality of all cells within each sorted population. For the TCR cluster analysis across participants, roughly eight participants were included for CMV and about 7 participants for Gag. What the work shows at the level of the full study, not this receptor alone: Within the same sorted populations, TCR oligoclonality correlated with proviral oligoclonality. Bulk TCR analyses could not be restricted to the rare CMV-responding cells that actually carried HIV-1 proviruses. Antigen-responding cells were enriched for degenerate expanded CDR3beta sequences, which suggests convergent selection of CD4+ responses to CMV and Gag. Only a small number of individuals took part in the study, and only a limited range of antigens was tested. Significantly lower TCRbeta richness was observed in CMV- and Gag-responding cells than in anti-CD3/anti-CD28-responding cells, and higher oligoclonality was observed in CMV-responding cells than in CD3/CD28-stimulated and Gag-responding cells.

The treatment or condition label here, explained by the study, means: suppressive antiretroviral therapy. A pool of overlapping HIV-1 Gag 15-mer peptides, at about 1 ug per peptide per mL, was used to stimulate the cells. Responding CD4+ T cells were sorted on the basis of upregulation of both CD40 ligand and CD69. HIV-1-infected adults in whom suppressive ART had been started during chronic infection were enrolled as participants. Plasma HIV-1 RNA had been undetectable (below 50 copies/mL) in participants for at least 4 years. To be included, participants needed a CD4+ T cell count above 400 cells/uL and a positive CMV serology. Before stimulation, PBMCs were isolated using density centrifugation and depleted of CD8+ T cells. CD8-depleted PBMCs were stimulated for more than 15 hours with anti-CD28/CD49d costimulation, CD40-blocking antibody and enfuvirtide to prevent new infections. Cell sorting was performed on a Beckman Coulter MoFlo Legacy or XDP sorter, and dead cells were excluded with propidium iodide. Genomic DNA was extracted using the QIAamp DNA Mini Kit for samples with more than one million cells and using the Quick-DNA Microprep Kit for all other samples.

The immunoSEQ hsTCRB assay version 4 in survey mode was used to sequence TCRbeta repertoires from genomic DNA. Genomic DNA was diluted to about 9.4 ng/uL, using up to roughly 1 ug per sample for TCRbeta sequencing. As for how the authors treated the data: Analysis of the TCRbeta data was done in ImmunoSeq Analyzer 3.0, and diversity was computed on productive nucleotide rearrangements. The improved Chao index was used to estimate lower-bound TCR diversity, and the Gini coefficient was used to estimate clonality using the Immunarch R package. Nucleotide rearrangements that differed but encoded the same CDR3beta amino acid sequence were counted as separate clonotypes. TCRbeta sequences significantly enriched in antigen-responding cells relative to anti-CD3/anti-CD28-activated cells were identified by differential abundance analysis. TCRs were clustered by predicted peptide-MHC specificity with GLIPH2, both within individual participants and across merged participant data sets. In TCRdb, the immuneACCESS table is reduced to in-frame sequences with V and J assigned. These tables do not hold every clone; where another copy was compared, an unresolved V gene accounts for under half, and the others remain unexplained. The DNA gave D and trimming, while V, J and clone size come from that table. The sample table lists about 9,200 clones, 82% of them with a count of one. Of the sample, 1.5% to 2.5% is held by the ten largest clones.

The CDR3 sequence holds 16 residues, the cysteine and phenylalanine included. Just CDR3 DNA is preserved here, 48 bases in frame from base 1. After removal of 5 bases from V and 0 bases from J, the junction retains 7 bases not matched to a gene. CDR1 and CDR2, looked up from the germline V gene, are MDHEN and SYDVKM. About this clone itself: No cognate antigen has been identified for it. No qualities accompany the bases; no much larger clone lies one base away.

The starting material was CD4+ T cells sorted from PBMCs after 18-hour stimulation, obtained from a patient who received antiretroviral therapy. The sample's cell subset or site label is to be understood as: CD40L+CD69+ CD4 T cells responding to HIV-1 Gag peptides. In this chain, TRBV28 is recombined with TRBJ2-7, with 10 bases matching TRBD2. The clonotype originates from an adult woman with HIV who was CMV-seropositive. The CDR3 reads CASSLPLAGSSYEQYF. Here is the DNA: TGTGCCAGCAGTCTGCCACTAGCGGGAAGCTCCTACGAGCAGTACTTC.